The 3 T cell receptor beta chains given below trace back to one sample, sequenced in a study of blood T cell repertoires in COVID-19. The protocol was immunoSEQ multiplex PCR, while the TCRdb copy is restricted to in-frame clones and leaves out a portion. The sample has around 170,000 clones; about 85% are singletons. The sequencing sample was made of peripheral blood. These receptors all come from a man in his sixties or seventies who had recovered from COVID-19.

The V gene is TRBV27, the J gene TRBJ1-2; 9 bases line up with TRBD1. The CDR3 covers 14 residues. The trim removed 5 bases at V and 5 bases at J, leaving 6 bases unmatched. CDR1 and CDR2 from the germline V gene are MNHEY and SMNVEV (reference sequence). Here the CDR3 DNA reads TGTGCCAGCAGTCTACAGGGGGCACGGTATGGCTACACCTTC. Translation: CASSLQGARYGYTF.

The chain has TRBV3-1 (or the pseudogene TRBV3-2) and TRBJ2-3; D remains ambiguous. The CDR3 has 12 amino acids. V shed 4 bases and J shed 4 bases, with 6 bases lying between them. Germline V CDR1 and CDR2: LGHDT, YNNKEL (reference sequence). CDR3 bases: TGTGCCAGCAGCCCAGGATCAGATACGCAGTATTTT. Translating gives CASSPGSDTQYF.

CDR3 sequence: CASSQDFTGLNTEAFF. CDR3 nucleotides: TGTGCCAGCAGCCAAGATTTTACAGGGTTGAACACTGAAGCTTTCTTT. The chain couples TRBV3-1 (or the pseudogene TRBV3-2) to TRBJ1-1; possible D gene TRBD1, 6 bases. CDR1 and CDR2 (germline): LGHDT, YNNKEL (reference sequence). The length of the CDR3 is 16 residues. V dropped 0 bases and J dropped 0 bases, with 11 bases sitting between them.